A selection of T cell receptor beta chains follows, all from one sample in a study of post-analysis software for immune sequencing data. TCRdb fed the PCR reads into MiXCR, producing one record per CDR3 protein. The table shows about 770,000 distinct CDR3 sequences, with more than 45% occurring only once. The sequenced sample was blood. These receptors were obtained from a girl between 5 and 17 years old with multiple sclerosis. CDR3s include the opening cysteine and the closing phenylalanine or tryptophan. The D gene is left open where the match is weak. Clone sizes are given selectively: once, few, many, or a class where the clone is expanded.

j_gene,v_gene,abundance,d_gene,CDR3aa,CDR3nt
TRBJ2-3,TRBV5-1,NA,NA,CASSLESRSTDTQYF,TGCGCCAGCAGCTTGGAATCTAGAAGCACAGATACGCAGTATTTT
TRBJ2-7,TRBV29-1,NA,TRBD1,CSVEIGTGLEQYF,TGCAGCGTTGAGATCGGGACAGGGCTCGAGCAGTACTTC
TRBJ2-5,TRBV20-1,few,NA,CSASGTNQETQYF,TGCAGTGCTAGTGGAACAAATCAAGAGACCCAGTACTTC
TRBJ2-2,TRBV3-1,NA,TRBD2,CASSQVSSGSSGELFF,TGTGCCAGCAGCCAAGTTTCTAGCGGGAGTTCCGGGGAGCTGTTTTTT
TRBJ2-7,TRBV6-2/TRBV6-3,NA,TRBD2,CASRELAGDNEQYF,TGTGCCAGCAGGGAGCTGGCGGGAGACAACGAGCAGTACTTC
TRBJ1-1,TRBV5-6,NA,TRBD1,CASSSGGAYTEAFF,TGTGCCAGCAGCTCAGGGGGTGCTTACACTGAAGCTTTCTTT
TRBJ1-2,TRBV4-3,NA,NA,CASSQVGRAGYTF,TGCGCCAGCAGCCAAGTAGGAAGGGCTGGCTACACCTTC
TRBJ2-7,TRBV12-3/TRBV12-4,NA,TRBD1,CASSLGQGSHEQYF,TGTGCCAGCAGTTTGGGACAGGGTAGCCACGAGCAGTACTTC
TRBJ2-3,TRBV2,NA,NA,CASMTRGTDTQYF,TGTGCCAGCATGACGCGGGGCACAGATACGCAGTATTTT
TRBJ1-2,TRBV7-8,NA,NA,CASSLGAANYGYTF,TGTGCCAGCAGCTTAGGGGCAGCTAACTATGGCTACACCTTC
TRBJ2-5,TRBV12-3/TRBV12-4,few,TRBD2,CASSPTSGIQETQYF,TGTGCCAGCAGTCCGACTAGCGGGATTCAAGAGACCCAGTACTTC
TRBJ1-5,TRBV5-5,NA,TRBD1,CASSLDQGVNQPQHF,TGTGCCAGCAGCTTGGATCAGGGGGTCAATCAGCCCCAGCATTTT
TRBJ1-1,TRBV28,once,NA,CASHVGLEAFF,TGTGCCAGCCACGTCGGACTTGAAGCTTTCTTT
TRBJ2-5,TRBV7-2,NA,TRBD2,CASSLEALAGGPFNEQYF,TGTGCCAGCAGCTTAGAGGCGTTGGCGGGAGGGCCGTTCAATGAGCAGTACTTC
TRBJ2-4,TRBV5-1,NA,NA,CASSGGSTAYF,TGCGCCAGCAGTGGGGGGTCCACCGCGTACTTC
TRBJ2-7,TRBV7-3,NA,NA,CASSLGFEGTGEQYF,TGTGCCAGCAGCTTAGGGTTTGAGGGGACTGGCGAGCAGTACTTC
TRBJ2-3,TRBV28,few,NA,CASSLEELGHTTDTQYF,TGTGCCAGCAGTTTGGAGGAACTGGGTCATACCACAGATACGCAGTATTTT
TRBJ1-1,TRBV27,NA,TRBD1,CASREQGLGTEAFF,TGTGCCAGCAGGGAACAGGGGTTGGGGACTGAAGCTTTCTTT
TRBJ2-1,TRBV20-1,few,TRBD2,CSAQQGLAGVGEQFF,TGCAGTGCACAGCAAGGACTAGCGGGAGTGGGTGAGCAGTTCTTC
TRBJ1-2,TRBV20-1,NA,NA,CSVGLLYGYTF,TGCAGTGTAGGACTCCTCTATGGCTACACCTTC
TRBJ2-7,TRBV5-6,NA,NA,CASSLWITNEQYF,TGTGCCAGCAGCTTGTGGATTACCAACGAGCAGTACTTC
TRBJ2-7,TRBV5-6,NA,NA,CASSLAGGEAEQYF,TGTGCCAGCAGCTTAGCAGGAGGGGAGGCCGAGCAGTACTTC
TRBJ2-5,TRBV29-1,NA,NA,CSVEGEVPYGQYF,TGCAGCGTTGAAGGAGAAGTCCCCTACGGGCAGTACTTC
TRBJ2-3,TRBV7-2,few,TRBD2,CASSLGGRADTQYF,TGTGCCAGCAGCTTGGGCGGGAGAGCAGATACGCAGTATTTT
TRBJ1-2,TRBV20-1,NA,TRBD1,CSASGQGKGGYTF,TGCAGTGCGTCGGGACAGGGGAAGGGTGGCTACACCTTC
TRBJ2-5,TRBV28,NA,NA,CASSPPRAGRETQYF,TGTGCCAGCAGTCCCCCCCGAGCAGGCCGAGAGACCCAGTACTTC
TRBJ1-2,TRBV7-8,few,NA,CASSLTGENGYTF,TGTGCCAGCAGCTTAACGGGCGAGAATGGCTACACCTTC
TRBJ2-7,TRBV18,few,NA,CASSPATQTYEQYF,TGTGCCAGCTCACCAGCGACGCAGACCTACGAGCAGTACTTC
TRBJ2-1,TRBV29-1,NA,TRBD1,CSVEDPGQGASNEQFF,TGCAGCGTTGAAGATCCCGGACAGGGGGCCAGCAATGAGCAGTTCTTC
TRBJ2-1,TRBV20-1,many,TRBD2,CSARPLAGTYNEQFF,TGCAGTGCTAGACCCCTAGCGGGTACGTACAATGAGCAGTTCTTC
TRBJ1-2,TRBV11-2,NA,TRBD1,CASSLVGTGSYGYTF,TGTGCCAGCAGCTTAGTAGGGACAGGGTCCTATGGCTACACCTTC
TRBJ2-7,TRBV20-1,NA,NA,CSALGNSYEQYF,TGCAGTGCTTTAGGGAACTCCTACGAGCAGTACTTC
TRBJ2-5,TRBV29-1,few,NA,CSVEEWRDAGRVTQYF,TGCAGCGTTGAAGAATGGAGGGACGCAGGGCGTGTGACCCAGTACTTC
TRBJ2-5,TRBV29-1,few,NA,CSVGLHAQETQYF,TGCAGCGTTGGACTCCATGCCCAAGAGACCCAGTACTTC
TRBJ2-3,TRBV27,NA,TRBD2,CASSSLKFSTSGRASTDTQYF,TGTGCCAGCAGTTCCCTAAAATTCTCGACTAGCGGGAGGGCTAGCACAGATACGCAGTATTTT
TRBJ1-1,TRBV6-1,NA,NA,CASSEVAAFF,TGTGCCAGCAGTGAGGTCGCGGCTTTCTTT
TRBJ2-1,TRBV10-3,few,TRBD2,CAISESLAGGVEQFF,TGTGCCATCAGTGAGTCCTTAGCGGGAGGAGTTGAGCAGTTCTTC
TRBJ2-3,TRBV5-1,NA,TRBD2,CASSLATSGGTDTQYF,TGCGCCAGCAGCTTGGCGACTAGCGGGGGCACAGATACGCAGTATTTT
TRBJ1-2,TRBV7-2,NA,TRBD1,CASSSYIQGSGYTF,TGTGCCAGCAGCTCATATATACAGGGGAGTGGCTACACCTTC
TRBJ1-1,TRBV5-1,few,NA,CASSPQPRAGTEAFF,TGCGCCAGCAGCCCCCAACCGAGGGCGGGCACTGAAGCTTTCTTT
TRBJ2-3,TRBV7-8,few,TRBD2,CASSLGASGLKGDTQYF,TGTGCCAGCAGCTTAGGTGCTAGCGGCCTAAAGGGAGATACGCAGTATTTT
TRBJ2-1,TRBV11-2,NA,NA,CASSLAVSLYNEQFF,TGTGCCAGCAGCTTAGCTGTTTCCCTTTACAATGAGCAGTTCTTC
TRBJ2-7,TRBV5-1,NA,NA,CASSFVSSTGAYEQYF,TGCGCCAGCAGCTTCGTTTCCTCGACAGGTGCCTACGAGCAGTACTTC
TRBJ1-2,TRBV5-1,few,NA,CASSLTDYYGYTF,TGCGCCAGCAGCCTCACGGACTACTATGGCTACACCTTC
TRBJ2-7,TRBV24-1,NA,NA,CATSGSSQGFYEQYF,TGTGCCACCAGTGGGTCCTCTCAGGGATTCTACGAGCAGTACTTC
TRBJ2-6,TRBV7-9,few,NA,CASSLRESGANVLTF,TGTGCCAGCAGCTTAAGAGAAAGTGGGGCCAACGTCCTGACTTTC